This TCR beta chain was sequenced for a study of CD8 T cells in ankylosing spondylitis. Each TCR beta library was made by quantitative 5'-RACE that incorporated molecular barcodes. TCRdb re-called the 5' RACE reads with MiXCR, one entry per CDR3 protein. The table has about 200,000 distinct CDR3 sequences, about 6.7% seen once; the top ten hold approximately 15%. Regarding this clonotype: What it binds is unknown.

Germline CDR1 reads LGHNA; CDR2 reads YSLEER. The CDR3 totals 13 residues. Trimming removed 3 bases from V and 4 bases from J, with 9 bases in between. Study-level results: Prior literature has documented some motif variants in synovial fluid and blood from reactive arthritis. A TCR beta motif made of eight highly homologous variants seemed typical of ankylosing spondylitis blood.

Material: blood, either unsorted or a sorted T cell fraction (not recorded which). The chain recombines TRBV4-3 with TRBJ1-2; D gene ambiguous. This clonotype originated in a male donor with ankylosing spondylitis. The CDR3 nucleotides read TGCGCCAGCAGCCAGGACGGATTCTATGGCTACACCTTC. Amino acid sequence: CASSQDGFYGYTF.